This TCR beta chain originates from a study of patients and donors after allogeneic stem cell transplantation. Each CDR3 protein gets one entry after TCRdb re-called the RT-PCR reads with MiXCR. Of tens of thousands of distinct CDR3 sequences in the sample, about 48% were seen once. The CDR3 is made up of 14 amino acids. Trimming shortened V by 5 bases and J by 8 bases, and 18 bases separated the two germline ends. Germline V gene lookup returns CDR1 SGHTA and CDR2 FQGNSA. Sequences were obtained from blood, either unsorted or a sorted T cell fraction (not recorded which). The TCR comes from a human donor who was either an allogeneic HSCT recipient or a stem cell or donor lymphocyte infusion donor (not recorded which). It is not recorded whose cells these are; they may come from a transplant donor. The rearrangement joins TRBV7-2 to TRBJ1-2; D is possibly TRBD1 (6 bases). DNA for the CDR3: TGTGCCAGCAGCCCGGGTGGGGGGCGCCGGGGCTACACCTTC. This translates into CASSPGGGRRGYTF.